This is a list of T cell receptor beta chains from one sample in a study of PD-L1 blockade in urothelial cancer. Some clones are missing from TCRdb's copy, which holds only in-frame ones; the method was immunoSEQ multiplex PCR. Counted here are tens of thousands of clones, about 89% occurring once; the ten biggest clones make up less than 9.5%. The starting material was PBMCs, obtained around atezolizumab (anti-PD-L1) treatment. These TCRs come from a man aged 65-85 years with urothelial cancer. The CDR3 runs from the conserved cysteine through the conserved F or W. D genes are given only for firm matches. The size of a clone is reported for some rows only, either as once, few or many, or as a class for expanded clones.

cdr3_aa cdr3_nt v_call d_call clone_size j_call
CASSSIGTSGRGTDTQYF TGTGCCAGTAGTAGTATAGGGACTAGCGGGAGAGGCACAGATACGCAGTATTTT TRBV19 TRBD2 . TRBJ2-3
CSVLQLYEQYF TGCAGCGTTTTACAGCTATACGAGCAGTACTTC TRBV29-1 . few TRBJ2-7
CASSIGRGLEQYF TGTGCCAGTAGTATCGGCAGGGGGCTTGAGCAGTACTTC TRBV19 TRBD1 . TRBJ2-7
CAWSGGGLAGQTSSYNEQFF TGTGCCTGGAGTGGGGGGGGACTAGCGGGACAGACAAGCTCCTACAATGAGCAGTTCTTC TRBV30 TRBD2 . TRBJ2-1
CASSPDGSPGELFF TGTGCCAGCTCACCAGATGGGAGCCCCGGGGAGCTGTTTTTT TRBV18 . few TRBJ2-2
CASSQLSSYNSPLHF TGTGCCAGCAGCCAACTCAGCTCCTATAATTCACCCCTCCACTTT TRBV14 . . TRBJ1-6
CASSLGVGSLYEQYF TGTGCCAGCAGCTTAGGCGTGGGCAGTCTTTACGAGCAGTACTTC TRBV11-3 . . TRBJ2-7
CASSLAGQGYDTQYF TGTGCCAGCAGCTTAGCGGGACAGGGTTACGATACGCAGTATTTT TRBV11-2 TRBD1 . TRBJ2-3
CSVEDRNSYGYTF TGCAGCGTTGAAGATCGGAACAGCTATGGCTACACCTTC TRBV29-1 . . TRBJ1-2
CASSAPGTGFSGANVLTF TGTGCCAGTAGCGCCCCCGGGACAGGTTTCTCTGGGGCCAACGTCCTGACTTTC TRBV19 TRBD1 . TRBJ2-6
CASSQDPGQVYTEAFF TGTGCCAGCAGCCAAGATCCGGGACAGGTGTACACTGAAGCTTTCTTT TRBV14 TRBD1 . TRBJ1-1
CASSLGQRNQPQHF TGTGCCAGCAGTTTGGGGCAGCGCAATCAGCCCCAGCATTTT TRBV28 . . TRBJ1-5
CASSALLAGGPETQYF TGTGCCAGCAGTGCCCTACTAGCGGGAGGTCCAGAGACCCAGTACTTC TRBV6-4 TRBD2 . TRBJ2-5
CASSPGLAVGELFF TGTGCCAGCAGCCCGGGACTAGCGGTCGGGGAGCTGTTTTTT TRBV11-2 TRBD2 . TRBJ2-2
CASSLARGGSVQYF TGTGCCAGCAGCTTAGCGAGGGGAGGGTCGGTTCAGTACTTC TRBV7-9 TRBD2 . TRBJ2-4
CAISESGTTGNTIYF TGTGCCATCAGTGAGTCCGGGACAACTGGAAACACCATATATTTT TRBV10-3 . . TRBJ1-3
CASSQELGLAAGYNEQFF TGCGCCAGCAGCCAAGAACTGGGGCTAGCGGCTGGCTACAATGAGCAGTTCTTC TRBV4-1 TRBD2 . TRBJ2-1
CASSSRLANNEQFF TGTGCCAGCAGCTCCCGACTAGCGAACAATGAGCAGTTCTTC TRBV11-2 TRBD2 . TRBJ2-1
CAIRDETGDREKLFF TGTGCCATCAGGGACGAGACAGGGGACCGCGAAAAACTGTTTTTT TRBV10-3 TRBD1 once TRBJ1-4
CASSLTSGSANTGELFF TGTGCCAGCAGCTTAACTAGCGGGTCCGCGAACACCGGGGAGCTGTTTTTT TRBV7-9 TRBD2 . TRBJ2-2
CASSPKGQGLSGANVLTF TGTGCCAGCTCACCGAAAGGACAGGGGCTCAGTGGGGCCAACGTCCTGACTTTC TRBV18 TRBD1 . TRBJ2-6
CSVVIGTGETQYF TGCAGCGTTGTTATAGGGACAGGAGAGACCCAGTACTTC TRBV29-1 TRBD1 . TRBJ2-5
CASSPGGSFTPSYEQYF TGTGCCAGCAGTCCCGGTGGTAGCTTTACTCCATCCTACGAGCAGTACTTC TRBV28 . . TRBJ2-7
CASSAHGSASGNTIYF TGTGCCAGCAGCGCCCACGGGTCGGCCTCTGGAAACACCATATATTTT TRBV7-9 . . TRBJ1-3
CASSQSLDSGANVLTF TGCGCCAGCAGTCAATCCTTAGACTCTGGGGCCAACGTCCTGACTTTC TRBV23-1 . . TRBJ2-6
CASSQGRHEETQYF TGTGCCAGCAGTCAGGGTAGGCACGAAGAGACCCAGTACTTC TRBV28 . . TRBJ2-5
CASSLEAGLDNTGELFF TGTGCCAGCAGCTTAGAGGCGGGACTAGATAACACCGGGGAGCTGTTTTTT TRBV7-7 TRBD2 . TRBJ2-2
CRGHRGTEAFF TGCAGGGGACACAGGGGCACTGAAGCTTTCTTT TRBV20-1 TRBD1 . TRBJ1-1
CASSPPNRGSYEQYF TGTGCCAGCAGCCCCCCAAACCGGGGCTCCTACGAGCAGTACTTC TRBV7-6 . . TRBJ2-7
CASSPLNYGYTF TGTGCCAGCAGTCCCCTCAACTATGGCTACACCTTC TRBV28 . . TRBJ1-2
CASRGGTSVTDTQYF TGCGCCAGCAGGGGAGGGACTAGCGTCACAGATACGCAGTATTTT TRBV5-1 TRBD2 once TRBJ2-3
CATNSGDVTDTQYF TGCGCCACCAATAGCGGGGATGTCACAGATACGCAGTATTTT TRBV5-1 TRBD2 . TRBJ2-3
CASSVVPLSGEQFF TGTGCCAGCAGCGTAGTCCCCCTTAGCGGGGAGCAGTTCTTC TRBV9 TRBD2 few TRBJ2-1
CASRTTGTDYGYTF TGTGCCAGCAGGACTACCGGGACAGACTATGGCTACACCTTC TRBV28 TRBD1 . TRBJ1-2
CASSLRTIATYEQYF TGTGCCAGCAGTCTAAGGACTATAGCGACCTACGAGCAGTACTTC TRBV28 . . TRBJ2-7
CAISDSPLDTQYF TGTGCCATCAGTGACTCCCCACTAGATACGCAGTATTTT TRBV10-3 . . TRBJ2-3
CASSAGTGGNQPQHF TGTGCCAGCAGCGCGGGGACAGGTGGCAATCAGCCCCAGCATTTT TRBV9 TRBD1 . TRBJ1-5
CASRRAGGWNEQFF TGTGCCAGCAGAAGGGCGGGCGGATGGAATGAGCAGTTCTTC TRBV6-5 . . TRBJ2-1
CASSLPGGSTEAFF TGTGCCAGCAGCCTCCCAGGGGGCTCCACTGAAGCTTTCTTT TRBV5-4 TRBD1 . TRBJ1-1
CASSFRREGYNEQFF TGTGCCAGCAGTTTTCGGCGGGAGGGTTACAATGAGCAGTTCTTC TRBV27 TRBD2 once TRBJ2-1
CASSVGGRANEQFF TGTGCCAGCAGCGTAGGCGGGAGGGCGAACGAGCAGTTCTTC TRBV9 TRBD2 . TRBJ2-1
CASSPVLAGPYNEQFF TGTGCCAGCAGCCCGGTGCTAGCGGGACCCTACAATGAGCAGTTCTTC TRBV7-3 TRBD2 . TRBJ2-1
CASSGGRGDSGANVLTF TGTGCCAGCAGCGGAGGCAGGGGGGACTCTGGGGCCAACGTCCTGACTTTC TRBV21-1 . once TRBJ2-6